The T cell receptor (beta chain) described here comes from a study of T cell responses to AZD1222 COVID-19 vaccine. The CDR3 totals 16 residues. CDR1 and CDR2 from the germline V gene are SGDLS and YYNGEE. The V end lost 4 bases, the J end lost 0 bases, and 13 bases lay between the germline ends. Here immunoSEQ multiplex PCR was the method, and the copy in TCRdb shows in-frame clones only, minus some. The sample lists 85,000 to 110,000 clones, over 80% occurring once. J is TRBJ1-4 and V is TRBV9; D is perhaps TRBD1 (6 bases). The sequences come from peripheral blood, collected on day 0 of AZD1222 vaccination. This TCR derives from an adult in good health. The CDR3 DNA sequence: TGTGCCAGCAGCACGTCGGGACATTCAACTAATGAAAAACTGTTTTTT. Residues: CASSTSGHSTNEKLFF.